Following are 4 T cell receptor beta chains from one sample sequenced in a study of post-analysis software for immune sequencing data. No antigen is known for these receptors. Regarding the study as a whole: Five or six TRBV segments, including TRBV5-6, TRBV5-1 and TRBV20-1, were more frequent in patients than controls.

Included in the TCR beta cDNA libraries were unique molecular identifiers. TCRdb reprocessed the PCR reads via MiXCR and lists one record per CDR3 protein. The profile shows around 770,000 distinct CDR3 sequences, 40% to 55% of them singletons. Specimen: blood. The receptor source for this set is a girl under 18 with multiple sclerosis.

The rearrangement uses TRBV4-3 and TRBJ2-4; 8 bases align to TRBD1. Looked up from germline, CDR1 is LGHNA and CDR2 is YSLEER. V lost 3 bases to trimming and J lost 1 base; unmatched junction nucleotides: 2. The CDR3 consists of 15 residues. As DNA, the CDR3 is TGCGCCAGCAGCCACAGGACAGGGGCCAAAAACATTCAGTACTTC. This gives the protein CASSHRTGAKNIQYF.

J is TRBJ2-3 and V is TRBV5-6, with 9 bases aligning to TRBD2. Trimming at V came to 2 bases and at J to 0 bases, leaving 13 bases not matched to a gene. The CDR3 contains 19 residues. From germline, CDR1 is SGHDT and CDR2 YYEEEE. The CDR3: CASSFRLAGTGTSTDTQYF. The DNA of the CDR3 is TGTGCCAGCAGCTTCAGGCTAGCGGGAACCGGGACTAGCACAGATACGCAGTATTTT.

This chain links TRBV20-1 with TRBJ2-1, with TRBD2 as a possible D gene (6 bases). CDR1 and CDR2 (germline): DFQATT, SNEGSKA (reference sequence). The CDR3 consists of 21 residues. Deletions cut 1 base from V and 5 bases from J, with 33 bases between. CDR3 in amino acids: CSARVVQVPSRLYREHNEQFF. CDR3 sequence (DNA): TGCAGTGCTAGAGTAGTCCAAGTCCCTTCTCGACTATACCGGGAGCACAATGAGCAGTTCTTC.

In this sample, this clonotype turned up a few times. J is TRBJ2-7 and V is TRBV29-1; perhaps D is TRBD1 or TRBD2 (5 bases each). Germline V gene data show CDR1 as SQVTM and CDR2 as ANQGSEA. The CDR3 sequence is 13 residues long. V gave up 6 bases and J gave up 0 bases, with 12 bases separating them. The CDR3 region has the DNA TGCAGCGTCCGGGACGGGGCCTCCTACGAGCAGTACTTC. This gives the protein CSVRDGASYEQYF.